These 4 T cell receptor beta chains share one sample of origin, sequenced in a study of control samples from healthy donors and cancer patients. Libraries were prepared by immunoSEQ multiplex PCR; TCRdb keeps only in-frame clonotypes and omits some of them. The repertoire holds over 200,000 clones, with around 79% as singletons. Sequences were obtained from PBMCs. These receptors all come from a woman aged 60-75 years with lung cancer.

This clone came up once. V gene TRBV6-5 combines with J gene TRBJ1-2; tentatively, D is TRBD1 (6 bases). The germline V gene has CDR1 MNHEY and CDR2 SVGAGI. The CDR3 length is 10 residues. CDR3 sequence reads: CVTGPGGYTF. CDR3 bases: TGTGTCACAGGGCCGGGGGGCTACACCTTC.

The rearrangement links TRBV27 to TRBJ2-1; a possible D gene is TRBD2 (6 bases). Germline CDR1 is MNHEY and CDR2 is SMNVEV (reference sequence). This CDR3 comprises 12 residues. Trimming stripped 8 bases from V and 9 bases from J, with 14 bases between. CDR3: CASSTRVGEQFF. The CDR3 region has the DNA TGTGCCAGCTCGACTAGGGTTGGTGAGCAGTTCTTC.

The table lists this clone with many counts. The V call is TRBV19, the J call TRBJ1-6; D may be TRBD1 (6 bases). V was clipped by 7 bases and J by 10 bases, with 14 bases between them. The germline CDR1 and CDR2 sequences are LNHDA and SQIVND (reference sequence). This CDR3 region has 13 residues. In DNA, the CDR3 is TGTGCCAGTATGGACAGACGGGGGTCACCCCTCCACTTT. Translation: CASMDRRGSPLHF.

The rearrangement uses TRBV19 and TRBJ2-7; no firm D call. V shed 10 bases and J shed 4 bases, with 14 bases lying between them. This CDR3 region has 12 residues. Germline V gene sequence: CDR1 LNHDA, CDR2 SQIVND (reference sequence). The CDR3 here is CATSGALYEQYF. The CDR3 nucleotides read TGTGCCACCTCTGGAGCCCTATACGAGCAGTACTTC.